This TCR beta chain was found in a study of blood T cell repertoires in COVID-19. Generated by immunoSEQ multiplex PCR, the TCRdb table keeps only in-frame clones and is missing some. The sample consists of 250,000 to 300,000 clones, more than 70% of them appearing once. CDR1 is MNHEY and CDR2 is SVGEGT in the germline V gene. The V and J ends lost 6 bases and 7 bases, in that order; junction bases with no gene match: 10. The CDR3 totals 15 residues. The chain links TRBV6-2 or TRBV6-3 to TRBJ2-2, with 8 nucleotides matching TRBD1. This TCR derives from a woman aged 18-29 years with acute or convalescent COVID-19. Sequenced input: peripheral blood. The CDR3 sequence is CASSRGTGRGGELFF. The DNA of the CDR3 is TGTGCCAGCAGCCGTGGGACAGGACGGGGCGGGGAGCTGTTTTTT.